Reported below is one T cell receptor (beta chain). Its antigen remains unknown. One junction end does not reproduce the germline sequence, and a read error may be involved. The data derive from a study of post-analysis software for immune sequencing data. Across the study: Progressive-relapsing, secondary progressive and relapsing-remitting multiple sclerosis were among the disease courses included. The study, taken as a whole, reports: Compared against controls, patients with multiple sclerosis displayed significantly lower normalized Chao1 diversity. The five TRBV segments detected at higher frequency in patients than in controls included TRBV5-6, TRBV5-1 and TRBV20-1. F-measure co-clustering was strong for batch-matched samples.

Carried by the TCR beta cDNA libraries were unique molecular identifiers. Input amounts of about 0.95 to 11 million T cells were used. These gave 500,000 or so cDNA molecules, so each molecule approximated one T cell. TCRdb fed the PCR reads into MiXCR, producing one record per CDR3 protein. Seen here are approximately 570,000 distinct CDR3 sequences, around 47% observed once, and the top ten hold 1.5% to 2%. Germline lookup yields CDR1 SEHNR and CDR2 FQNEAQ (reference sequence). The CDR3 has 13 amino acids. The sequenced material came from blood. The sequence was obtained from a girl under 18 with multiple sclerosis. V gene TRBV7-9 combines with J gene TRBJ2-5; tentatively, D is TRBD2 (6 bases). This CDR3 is CASSLIAEETQYF. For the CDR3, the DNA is TGTGCCAGCAGCTTAATAGCGGAAGAGACTCAGTACTTC.